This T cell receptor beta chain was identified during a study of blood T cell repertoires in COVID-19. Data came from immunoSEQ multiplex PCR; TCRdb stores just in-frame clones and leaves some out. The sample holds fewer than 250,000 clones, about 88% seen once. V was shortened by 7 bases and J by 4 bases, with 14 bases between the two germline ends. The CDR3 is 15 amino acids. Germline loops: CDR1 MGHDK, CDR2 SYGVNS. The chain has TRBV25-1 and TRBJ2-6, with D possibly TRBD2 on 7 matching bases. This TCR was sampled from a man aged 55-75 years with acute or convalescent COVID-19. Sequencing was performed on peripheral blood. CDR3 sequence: CASNRGAPGANVLTF. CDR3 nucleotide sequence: TGTGCCAGCAATCGGGGGGCGCCCGGGGCCAACGTCCTGACTTTC.